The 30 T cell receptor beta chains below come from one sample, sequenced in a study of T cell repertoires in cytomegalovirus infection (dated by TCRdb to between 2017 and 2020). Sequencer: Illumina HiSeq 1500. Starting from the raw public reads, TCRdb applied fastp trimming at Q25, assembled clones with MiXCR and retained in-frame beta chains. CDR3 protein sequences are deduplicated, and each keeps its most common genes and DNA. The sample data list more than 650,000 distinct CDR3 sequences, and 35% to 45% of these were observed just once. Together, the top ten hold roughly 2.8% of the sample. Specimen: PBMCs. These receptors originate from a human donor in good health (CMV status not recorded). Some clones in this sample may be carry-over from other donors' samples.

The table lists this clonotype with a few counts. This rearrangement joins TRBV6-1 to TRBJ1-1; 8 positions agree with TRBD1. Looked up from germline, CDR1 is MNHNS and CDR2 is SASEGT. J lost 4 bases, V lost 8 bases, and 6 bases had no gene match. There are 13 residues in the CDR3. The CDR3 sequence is CASLQGVGTEAFF. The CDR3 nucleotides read TGTGCCAGCCTACAGGGGGTTGGCACTGAAGCTTTCTTT.

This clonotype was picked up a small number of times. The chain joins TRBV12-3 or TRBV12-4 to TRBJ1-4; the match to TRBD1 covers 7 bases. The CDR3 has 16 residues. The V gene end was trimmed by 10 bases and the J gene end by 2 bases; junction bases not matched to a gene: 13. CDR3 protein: CANREEGGGTNEKLFF. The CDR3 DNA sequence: TGTGCCAACAGGGAGGAAGGAGGGGGCACTAATGAAAAACTGTTTTTT.

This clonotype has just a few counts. This CDR3 reads CASSAWGTEAFF. The CDR3 DNA reads as TGTGCCAGCAGTGCTTGGGGGACTGAAGCTTTCTTT. The chain has TRBV25-1 and TRBJ1-1; D perhaps matches TRBD1 (5 bases). The CDR3 is 12 amino acids. The germline V and J ends were trimmed by 4 bases and 5 bases, with 8 bases remaining between them. In germline, CDR1 is MGHDK, CDR2 SYGVNS.

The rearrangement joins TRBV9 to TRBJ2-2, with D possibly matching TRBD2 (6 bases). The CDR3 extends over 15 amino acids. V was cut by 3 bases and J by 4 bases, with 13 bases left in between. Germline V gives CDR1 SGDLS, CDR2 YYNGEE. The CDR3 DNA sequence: TGTGCCAGCAGCGCAGGGACTCCCCCCACCGGGGAGCTGTTTTTT. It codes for CASSAGTPPTGELFF.

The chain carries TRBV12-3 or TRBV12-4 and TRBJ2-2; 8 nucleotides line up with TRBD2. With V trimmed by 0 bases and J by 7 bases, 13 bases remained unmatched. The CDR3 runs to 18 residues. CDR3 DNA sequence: TGTGCCAGCAGTTTAGCGATTGGCGGGGGGCCTGGTGGCGGGGAGCTGTTTTTT. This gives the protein CASSLAIGGGPGGGELFF.

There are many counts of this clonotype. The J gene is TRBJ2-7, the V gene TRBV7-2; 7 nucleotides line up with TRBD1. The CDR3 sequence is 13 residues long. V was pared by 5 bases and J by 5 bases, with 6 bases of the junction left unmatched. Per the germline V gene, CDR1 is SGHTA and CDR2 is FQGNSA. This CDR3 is CASSMTGWHEQYF. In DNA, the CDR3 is TGTGCCAGCAGCATGACAGGGTGGCACGAGCAGTACTTC.

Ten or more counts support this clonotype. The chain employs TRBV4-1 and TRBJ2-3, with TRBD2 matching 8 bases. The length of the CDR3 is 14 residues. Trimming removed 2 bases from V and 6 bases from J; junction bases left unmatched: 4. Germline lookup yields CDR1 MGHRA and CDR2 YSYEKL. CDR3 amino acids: CASSQTLAGDTQYF. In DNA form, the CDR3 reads TGCGCCAGCAGCCAAACCTTAGCGGGGGATACGCAGTATTTT.

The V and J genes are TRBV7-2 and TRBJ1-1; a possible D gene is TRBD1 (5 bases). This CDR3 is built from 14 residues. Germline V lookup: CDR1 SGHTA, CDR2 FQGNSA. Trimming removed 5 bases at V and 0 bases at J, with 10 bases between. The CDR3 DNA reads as TGTGCCAGCAGCCACGGGACGGTGAACACTGAAGCTTTCTTT. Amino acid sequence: CASSHGTVNTEAFF.

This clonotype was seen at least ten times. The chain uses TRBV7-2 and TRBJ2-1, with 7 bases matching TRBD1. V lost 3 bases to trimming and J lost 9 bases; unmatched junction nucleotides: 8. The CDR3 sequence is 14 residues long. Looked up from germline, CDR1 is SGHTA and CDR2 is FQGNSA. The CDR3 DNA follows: TGTGCCAGCAGCTTCCGGGACAGTCGGGCTGAGCAGTTCTTC. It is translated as CASSFRDSRAEQFF.

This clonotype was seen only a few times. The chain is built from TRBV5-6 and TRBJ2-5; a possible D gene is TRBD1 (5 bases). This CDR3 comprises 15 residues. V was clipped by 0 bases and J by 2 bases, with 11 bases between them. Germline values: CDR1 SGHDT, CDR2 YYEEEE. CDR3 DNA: TGTGCCAGCAGCTTGGGGGGCGGACGACAAGAGACCCAGTACTTC. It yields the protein CASSLGGGRQETQYF.

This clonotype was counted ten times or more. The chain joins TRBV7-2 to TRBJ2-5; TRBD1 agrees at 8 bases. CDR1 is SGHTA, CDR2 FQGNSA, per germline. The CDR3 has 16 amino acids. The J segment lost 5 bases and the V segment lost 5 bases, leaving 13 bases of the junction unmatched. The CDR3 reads CASSPMGRGRLETQYF. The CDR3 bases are TGTGCCAGCAGCCCCATGGGCAGGGGGCGGTTGGAGACCCAGTACTTC.

CDR3 protein: CASSMEGMAYGYTF. The CDR3 region has the DNA TGTGCCAGCAGCATGGAAGGGATGGCCTATGGCTACACCTTC. The chain couples TRBV5-4 to TRBJ1-2, with D unclear. The length of the CDR3 is 14 residues. Between the trimmed V and J ends, which lost 4 bases and 4 bases, there was a span of 14 bases. The germline CDR1 and CDR2 sequences are SGHNT and YYREEE (reference sequence).

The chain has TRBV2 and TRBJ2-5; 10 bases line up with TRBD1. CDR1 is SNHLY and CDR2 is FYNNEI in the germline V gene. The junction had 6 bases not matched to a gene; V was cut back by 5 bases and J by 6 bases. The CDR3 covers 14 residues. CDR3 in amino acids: CASSPTGGGKTQYF. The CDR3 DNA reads TGTGCCAGCAGTCCGACAGGGGGCGGGAAGACCCAGTACTTC. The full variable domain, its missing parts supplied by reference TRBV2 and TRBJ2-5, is EPEVTQTPSHQVTQMGQEVILRCVPISNHLYFYWYRQILGQKVEFLVSFYNNEISEKSEIFDDQFSVERPDGSNFTLKIRSTKLEDSAMYFCASSPTGGGKTQYFGPGTRLLVL.

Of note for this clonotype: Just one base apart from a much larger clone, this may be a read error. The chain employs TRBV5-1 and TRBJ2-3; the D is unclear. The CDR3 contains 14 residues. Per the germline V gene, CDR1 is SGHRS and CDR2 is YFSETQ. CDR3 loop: CACSSVVSTDTQYF. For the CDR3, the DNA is TGCGCCTGCAGCTCGGTGGTGAGCACAGATACGCAGTATTTT.

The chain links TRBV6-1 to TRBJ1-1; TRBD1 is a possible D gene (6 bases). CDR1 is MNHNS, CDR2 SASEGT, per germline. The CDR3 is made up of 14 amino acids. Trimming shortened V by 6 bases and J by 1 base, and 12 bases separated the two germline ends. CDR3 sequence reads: CASSRIGGNTEAFF. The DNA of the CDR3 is TGTGCCAGCAGCCGAATAGGGGGGAACACTGAAGCTTTCTTT.

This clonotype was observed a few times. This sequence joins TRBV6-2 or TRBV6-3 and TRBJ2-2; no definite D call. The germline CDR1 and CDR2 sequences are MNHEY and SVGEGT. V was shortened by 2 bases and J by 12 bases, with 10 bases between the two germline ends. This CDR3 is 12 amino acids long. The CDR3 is CASSYDSRKLFF. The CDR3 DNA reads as TGTGCCAGCAGTTACGACTCCAGGAAGCTGTTTTTT.

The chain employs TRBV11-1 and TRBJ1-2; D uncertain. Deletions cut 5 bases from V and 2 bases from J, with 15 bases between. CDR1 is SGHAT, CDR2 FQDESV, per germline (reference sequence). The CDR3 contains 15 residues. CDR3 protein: CASSGRVNANYGYTF. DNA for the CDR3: TGTGCCAGCAGCGGACGGGTCAACGCCAACTATGGCTACACCTTC.

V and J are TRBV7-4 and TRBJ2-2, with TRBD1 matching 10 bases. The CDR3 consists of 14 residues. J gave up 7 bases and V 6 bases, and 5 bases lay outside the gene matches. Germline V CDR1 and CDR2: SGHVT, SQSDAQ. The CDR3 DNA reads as TGTGCCAGCAGACGACAGGGGGCTGACGGGGAGCTGTTTTTT. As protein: CASRRQGADGELFF.

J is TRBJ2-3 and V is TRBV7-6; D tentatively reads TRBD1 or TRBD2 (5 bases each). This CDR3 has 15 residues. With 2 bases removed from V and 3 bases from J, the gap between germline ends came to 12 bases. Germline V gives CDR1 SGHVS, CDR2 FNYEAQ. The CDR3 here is CASSLIGEYTDTQYF. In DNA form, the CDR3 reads TGTGCCAGCAGCTTAATAGGGGAGTATACAGATACGCAGTATTTT. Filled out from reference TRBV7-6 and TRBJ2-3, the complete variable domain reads GAGVSQSPRYKVTKRGQDVALRCDPISGHVSLYWYRQALGQGPEFLTYFNYEAQQDKSGLPNDRFSAERPEGSISTLTIQRTEQRDSAMYRCASSLIGEYTDTQYFGPGTRLTVL.

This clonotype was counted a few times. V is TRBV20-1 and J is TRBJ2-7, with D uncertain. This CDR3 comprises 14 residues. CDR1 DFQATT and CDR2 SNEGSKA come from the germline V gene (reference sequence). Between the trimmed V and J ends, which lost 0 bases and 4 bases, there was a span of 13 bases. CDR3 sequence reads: CSARDHQSYYEQYF. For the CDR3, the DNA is TGCAGTGCTAGAGATCACCAATCCTATTACGAGCAGTACTTC.

DNA of the CDR3: TGTGCCAGCAGTAGCGGGAGGGCCGTCAATGAGCAGTTCTTC. It translates to CASSSGRAVNEQFF. The chain employs TRBV27 and TRBJ2-1; 10 nucleotides align to TRBD2. V was pared by 5 bases and J by 6 bases, with 4 bases of the junction left unmatched. The CDR3 has 14 residues. Germline V gives CDR1 MNHEY, CDR2 SMNVEV (reference sequence).

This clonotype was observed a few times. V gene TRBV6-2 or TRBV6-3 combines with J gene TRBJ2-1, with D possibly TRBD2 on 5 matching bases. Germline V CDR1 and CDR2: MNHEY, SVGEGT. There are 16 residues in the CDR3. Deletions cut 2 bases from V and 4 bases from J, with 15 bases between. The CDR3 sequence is CASSYQLAGLYNEQFF. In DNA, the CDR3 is TGTGCCAGCAGTTACCAACTCGCGGGCTTGTACAATGAGCAGTTCTTC.

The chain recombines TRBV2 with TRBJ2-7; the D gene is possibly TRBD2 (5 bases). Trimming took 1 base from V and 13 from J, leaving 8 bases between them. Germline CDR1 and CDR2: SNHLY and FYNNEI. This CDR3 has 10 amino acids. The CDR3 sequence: CASSEGEIYF. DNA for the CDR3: TGTGCCAGCAGTGAAGGGGAGATATACTTC. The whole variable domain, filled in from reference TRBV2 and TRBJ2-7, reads EPEVTQTPSHQVTQMGQEVILRCVPISNHLYFYWYRQILGQKVEFLVSFYNNEISEKSEIFDDQFSVERPDGSNFTLKIRSTKLEDSAMYFCASSEGEIYFGPGTRLTVT.

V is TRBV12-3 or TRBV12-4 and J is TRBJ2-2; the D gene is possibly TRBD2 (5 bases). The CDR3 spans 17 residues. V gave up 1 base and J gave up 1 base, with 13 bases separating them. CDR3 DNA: TGTGCCAGCAGTTTAGTAGGGAGAGGCTTGAACACCGGGGAGCTGTTTTTT. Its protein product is CASSLVGRGLNTGELFF.

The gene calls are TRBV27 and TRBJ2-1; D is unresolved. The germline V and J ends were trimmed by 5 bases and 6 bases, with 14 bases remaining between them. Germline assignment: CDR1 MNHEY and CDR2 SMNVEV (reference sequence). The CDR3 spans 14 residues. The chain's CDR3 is CASSRTERSNEQFF. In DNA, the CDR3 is TGTGCCAGCAGTAGAACCGAACGGAGCAATGAGCAGTTCTTC.

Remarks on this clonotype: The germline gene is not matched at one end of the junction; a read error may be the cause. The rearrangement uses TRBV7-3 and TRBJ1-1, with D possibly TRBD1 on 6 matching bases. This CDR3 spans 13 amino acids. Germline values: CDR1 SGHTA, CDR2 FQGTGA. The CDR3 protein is CSSSLGGGTEAFF. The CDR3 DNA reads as TGTTCCAGCAGCTTAGGAGGGGGAACTGAAGCTTTCTTT.

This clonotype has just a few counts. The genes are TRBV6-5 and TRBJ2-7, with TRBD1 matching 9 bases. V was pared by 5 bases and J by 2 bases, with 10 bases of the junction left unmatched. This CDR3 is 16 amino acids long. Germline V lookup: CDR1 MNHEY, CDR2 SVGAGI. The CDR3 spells CASSLIVGTGPYEQYF. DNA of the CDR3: TGTGCCAGCAGTCTCATCGTTGGGACAGGGCCCTACGAGCAGTACTTC.

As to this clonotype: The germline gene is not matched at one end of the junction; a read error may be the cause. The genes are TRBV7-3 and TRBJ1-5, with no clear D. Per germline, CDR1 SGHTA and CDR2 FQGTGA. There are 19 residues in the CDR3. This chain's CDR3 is CASSLRELRKMDSNQPRHF. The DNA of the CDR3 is TGTGCCAGCAGTTTAAGGGAACTCAGGAAGATGGATAGCAATCAGCCCCGGCATTTT.

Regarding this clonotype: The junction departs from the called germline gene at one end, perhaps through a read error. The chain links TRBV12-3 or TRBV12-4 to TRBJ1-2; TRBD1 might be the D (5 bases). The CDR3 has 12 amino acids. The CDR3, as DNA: TGTGCCAGCAGTTTTAGGGGCTTCAGGCTGTTGTTC. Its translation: CASSFRGFRLLF.

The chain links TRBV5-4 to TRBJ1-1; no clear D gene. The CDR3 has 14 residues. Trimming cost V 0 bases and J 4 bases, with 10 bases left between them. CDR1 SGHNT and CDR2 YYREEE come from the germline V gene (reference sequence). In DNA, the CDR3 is TGTGCCAGCAGCTTGGCCCTTTCGAGCACTGAAGCTTTCTTT. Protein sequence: CASSLALSSTEAFF.